This T cell receptor (beta chain) was profiled in a study of resident and recirculating memory T cells in vitiligo. Study at large: Shave-biopsy epidermis from lesional and nonlesional skin was sequenced alongside PBMCs. No cells were sorted; samples were homogenized just before genomic DNA extraction.

Study-level points and caveats: Non-conserved TCRs across sites and patients suggested distinct clones per lesion.

Measured with immunoSEQ multiplex PCR; TCRdb has only the in-frame clones, and not every one. Of tens of thousands of clones in the sample, about 90% were seen once. Judged by abundance, this clone is medium-sized (0.01 to 0.1%). The antigen remains undetermined. No change in lesions over the prior 6 months defined stable disease. The sequenced sample consisted of blood. The receptor comes from a male donor with vitiligo.

The CDR3 region has the DNA TGCGCCAGGGGTATCAGGGGACTAGCGGAGACAAACACCGGGGAGCTGTTTTTT. Translating gives CARGIRGLAETNTGELFF. The chain is built from TRBV23-1 and TRBJ2-2, with 11 bases aligning to TRBD2. TRBV23-1 is an open reading frame whose function is uncertain. The CDR3 totals 18 residues. V was pared by 9 bases and J by 2 bases, with 14 bases of the junction left unmatched.